This T cell receptor beta chain was sequenced for a study of read filtering for tumor transcriptome and immune sequencing. At least ten counts were recorded for this clonotype. This library used approximately 390 ng RNA and molecular barcoded adaptors spanning alpha/delta and beta/gamma chains. TCRdb reanalysed the reads using MiXCR and keeps one entry per CDR3 protein. This table has tens of thousands of distinct CDR3 sequences, roughly 21% appearing once. V shed 4 bases, J shed 0 bases, and the junction held 4 bases outside the gene matches. The CDR3 spans 16 residues. Germline V CDR1 and CDR2: MDHEN, SYDVKM.

This sequence joins TRBV28 and TRBJ2-1; TRBD2 matches 9 bases. Sequenced material: a population of CD138-negative cells sorted from bone marrow. This sequence originates from a donor at least 40 years old with multiple myeloma. The CDR3 sequence: CASSSAGGSSYNEQFF. The CDR3 nucleotides are TGTGCCAGCAGTTCAGCGGGGGGAAGCTCCTACAATGAGCAGTTCTTC.